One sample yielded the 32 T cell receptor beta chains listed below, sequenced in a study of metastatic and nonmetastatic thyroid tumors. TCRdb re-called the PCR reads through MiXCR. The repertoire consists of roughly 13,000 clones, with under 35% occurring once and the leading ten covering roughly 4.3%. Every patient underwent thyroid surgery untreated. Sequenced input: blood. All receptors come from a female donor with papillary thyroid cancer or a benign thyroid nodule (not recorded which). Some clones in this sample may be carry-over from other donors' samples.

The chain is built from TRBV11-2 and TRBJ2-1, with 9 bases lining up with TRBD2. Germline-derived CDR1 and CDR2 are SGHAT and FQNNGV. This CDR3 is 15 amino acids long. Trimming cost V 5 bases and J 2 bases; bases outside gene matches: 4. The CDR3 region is CASSRASGTYNEQFF. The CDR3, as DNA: TGTGCCAGCAGCCGGGCTAGCGGGACCTACAATGAGCAGTTCTTC.

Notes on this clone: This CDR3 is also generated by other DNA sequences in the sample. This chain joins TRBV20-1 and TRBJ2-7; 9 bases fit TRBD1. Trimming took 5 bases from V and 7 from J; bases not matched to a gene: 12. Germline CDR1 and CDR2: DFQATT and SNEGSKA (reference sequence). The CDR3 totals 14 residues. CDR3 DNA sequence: TGCAGTGCTGGGGGGGGACAGGGTGCGGGAGAGCAGTACTTC. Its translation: CSAGGGQGAGEQYF.

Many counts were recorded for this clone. CDR3 DNA sequence: TGTGCCAGCAGTTGGGGCGGGGCCCGCGCAGATACGCAGTATTTT. Protein product: CASSWGGARADTQYF. The chain uses TRBV5-4 and TRBJ2-3, with D possibly matching TRBD2 (6 bases). V was trimmed by 5 bases and J by 4 bases, leaving 17 bases between them. The CDR3 runs to 15 residues. Germline CDR1 SGHNT, CDR2 YYREEE (reference sequence).

This chain's CDR3 is CASSPVTGETDTQYF. CDR3 in DNA: TGTGCCAGCAGCCCAGTGACAGGGGAGACAGATACGCAGTATTTT. The chain combines TRBV11-1 with TRBJ2-3; 8 positions agree with TRBD1. Germline V CDR1 and CDR2: SGHAT, FQDESV (reference sequence). This CDR3 region has 15 residues. J gave up 3 bases and V 5 bases, and 7 bases lay outside the gene matches.

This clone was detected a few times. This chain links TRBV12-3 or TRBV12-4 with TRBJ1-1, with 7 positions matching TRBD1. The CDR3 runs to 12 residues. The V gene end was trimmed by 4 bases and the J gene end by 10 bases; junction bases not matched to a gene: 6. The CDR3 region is CASSYRGYGAFF. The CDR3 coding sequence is TGTGCCAGCAGTTACAGGGGATATGGAGCTTTCTTT.

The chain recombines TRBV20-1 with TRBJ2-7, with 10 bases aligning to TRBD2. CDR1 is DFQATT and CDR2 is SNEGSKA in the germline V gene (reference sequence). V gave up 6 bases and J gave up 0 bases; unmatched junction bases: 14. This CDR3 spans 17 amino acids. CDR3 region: CSARSLLAGGSSYEQYF. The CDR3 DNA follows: TGCAGTGCCAGATCGCTTTTAGCGGGGGGCAGCTCCTACGAGCAGTACTTC.

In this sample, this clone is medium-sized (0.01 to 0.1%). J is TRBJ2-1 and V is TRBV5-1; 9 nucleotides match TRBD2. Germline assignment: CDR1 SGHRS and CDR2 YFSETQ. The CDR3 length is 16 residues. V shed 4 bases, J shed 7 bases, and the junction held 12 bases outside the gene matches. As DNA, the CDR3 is TGCGCCAGCAGCCCCCGGGGGCGGGGGGGCCGGAATGAGCAGTTCTTC. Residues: CASSPRGRGGRNEQFF.

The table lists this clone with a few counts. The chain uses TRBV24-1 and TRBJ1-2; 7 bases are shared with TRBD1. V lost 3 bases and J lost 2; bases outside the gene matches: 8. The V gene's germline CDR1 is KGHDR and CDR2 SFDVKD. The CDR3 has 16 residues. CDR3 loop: CATSDTTPGQNYGYTF. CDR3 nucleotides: TGTGCCACCAGTGATACTACACCGGGACAGAACTATGGCTACACCTTC.

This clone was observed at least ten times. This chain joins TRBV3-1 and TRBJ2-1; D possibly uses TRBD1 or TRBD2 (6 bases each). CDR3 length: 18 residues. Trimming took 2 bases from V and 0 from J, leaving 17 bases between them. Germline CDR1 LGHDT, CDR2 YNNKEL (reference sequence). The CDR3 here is CASSQRGASYSSYNEQFF. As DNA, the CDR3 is TGTGCCAGCAGCCAAAGGGGGGCCTCTTACTCCTCCTACAATGAGCAGTTCTTC.

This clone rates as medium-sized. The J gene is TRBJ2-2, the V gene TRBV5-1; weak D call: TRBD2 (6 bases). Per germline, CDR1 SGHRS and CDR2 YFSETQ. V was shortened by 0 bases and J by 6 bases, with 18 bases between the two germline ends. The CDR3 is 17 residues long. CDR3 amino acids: CASSLVPGRRGSGELFF. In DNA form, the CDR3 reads TGCGCCAGCAGCTTGGTCCCCGGGAGACGGGGCTCCGGGGAGCTGTTTTTT.

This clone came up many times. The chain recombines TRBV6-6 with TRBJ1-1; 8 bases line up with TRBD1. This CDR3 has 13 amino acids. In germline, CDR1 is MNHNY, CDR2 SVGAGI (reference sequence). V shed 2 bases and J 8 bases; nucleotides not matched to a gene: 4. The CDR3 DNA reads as TGTGCCAGCAGTTACACAGACAGGGGCGAAGCTTTCTTT. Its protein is CASSYTDRGEAFF.

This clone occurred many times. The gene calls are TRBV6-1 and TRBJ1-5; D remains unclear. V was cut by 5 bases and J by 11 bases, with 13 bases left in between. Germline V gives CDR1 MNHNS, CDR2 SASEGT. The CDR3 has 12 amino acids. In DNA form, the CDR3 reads TGTGCCAGCAGTTCCCGTGCCGGGTCCCAGCATTTT. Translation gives CASSSRAGSQHF.

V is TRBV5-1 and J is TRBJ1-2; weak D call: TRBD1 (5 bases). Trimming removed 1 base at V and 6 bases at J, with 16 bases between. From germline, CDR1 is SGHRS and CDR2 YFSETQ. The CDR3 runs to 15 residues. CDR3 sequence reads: CASSLLGRGNDGYTF. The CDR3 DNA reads TGCGCCAGCAGCTTGTTAGGGAGGGGAAACGATGGCTACACCTTC.

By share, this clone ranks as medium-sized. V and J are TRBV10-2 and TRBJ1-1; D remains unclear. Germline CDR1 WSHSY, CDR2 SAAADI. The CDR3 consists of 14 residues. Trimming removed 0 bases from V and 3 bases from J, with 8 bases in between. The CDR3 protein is CASSESSVYTEAFF. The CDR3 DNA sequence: TGCGCCAGCAGTGAGTCGTCAGTCTACACTGAAGCTTTCTTT.

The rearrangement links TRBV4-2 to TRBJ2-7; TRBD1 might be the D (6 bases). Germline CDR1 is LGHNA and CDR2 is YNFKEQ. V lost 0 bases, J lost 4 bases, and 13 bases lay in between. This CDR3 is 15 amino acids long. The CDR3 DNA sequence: TGTGCCAGCAGCCAAGACCACCAGGGGCGTTACGAGCAGTACTTC. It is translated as CASSQDHQGRYEQYF.

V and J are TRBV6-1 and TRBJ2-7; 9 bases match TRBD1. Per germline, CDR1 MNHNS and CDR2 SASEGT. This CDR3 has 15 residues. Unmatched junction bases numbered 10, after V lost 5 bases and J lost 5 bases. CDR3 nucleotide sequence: TGTGCCAGCAGTCCAATACTACAGGGGGCGCACGAGCAGTACTTC. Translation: CASSPILQGAHEQYF.

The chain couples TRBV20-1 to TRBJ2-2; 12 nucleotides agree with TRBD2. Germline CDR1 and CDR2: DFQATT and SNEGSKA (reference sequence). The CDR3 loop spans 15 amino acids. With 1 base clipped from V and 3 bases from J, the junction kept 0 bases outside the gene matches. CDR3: CSARGTSGDTGELFF. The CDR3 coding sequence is TGCAGTGCTAGAGGGACTAGCGGGGACACCGGGGAGCTGTTTTTT.

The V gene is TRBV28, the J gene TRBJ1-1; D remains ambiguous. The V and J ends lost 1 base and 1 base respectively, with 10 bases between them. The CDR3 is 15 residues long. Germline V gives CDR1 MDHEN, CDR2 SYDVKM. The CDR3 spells CASSLLTTANTEAFF. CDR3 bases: TGTGCCAGCAGTTTATTGACCACAGCGAACACTGAAGCTTTCTTT.

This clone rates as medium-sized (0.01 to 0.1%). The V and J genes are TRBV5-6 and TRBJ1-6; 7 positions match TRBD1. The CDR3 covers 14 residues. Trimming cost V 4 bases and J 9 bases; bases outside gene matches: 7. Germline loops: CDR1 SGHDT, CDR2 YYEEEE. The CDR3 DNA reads TGTGCCAGCAGCCAGACAGGGTTGGGTTCACCCCTCCACTTT. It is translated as CASSQTGLGSPLHF.

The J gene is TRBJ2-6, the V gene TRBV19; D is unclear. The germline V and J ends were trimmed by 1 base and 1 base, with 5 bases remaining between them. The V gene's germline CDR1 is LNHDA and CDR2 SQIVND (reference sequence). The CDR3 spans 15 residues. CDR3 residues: CASSIVMSGANVLTF. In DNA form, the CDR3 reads TGTGCCAGTAGTATAGTAATGTCTGGGGCCAACGTCCTGACTTTC.

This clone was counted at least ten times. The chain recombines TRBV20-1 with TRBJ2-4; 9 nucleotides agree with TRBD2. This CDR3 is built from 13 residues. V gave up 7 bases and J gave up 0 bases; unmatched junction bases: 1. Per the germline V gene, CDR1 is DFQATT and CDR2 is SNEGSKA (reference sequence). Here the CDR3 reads CSVAGEAKNIQYF. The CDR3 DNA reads TGCAGTGTAGCGGGGGAAGCCAAAAACATTCAGTACTTC.

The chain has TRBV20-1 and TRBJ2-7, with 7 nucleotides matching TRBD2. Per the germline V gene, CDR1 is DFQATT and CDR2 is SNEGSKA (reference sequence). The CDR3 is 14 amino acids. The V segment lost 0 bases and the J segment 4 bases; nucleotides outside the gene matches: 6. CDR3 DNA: TGCAGTGCTAGAGATTCCCCTAGCGGATACGAGCAGTACTTC. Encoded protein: CSARDSPSGYEQYF.

The CDR3 loop reads CASSFIPWGRAGAGDSNEQFF. In DNA, the CDR3 is TGTGCCAGCAGTTTTATCCCCTGGGGACGAGCGGGAGCTGGGGACTCCAATGAGCAGTTCTTC. The V call is TRBV12-3 or TRBV12-4, the J call TRBJ2-1, with 8 nucleotides matching TRBD2. Trimming at V came to 3 bases and at J to 6 bases, leaving 25 bases not matched to a gene. CDR3 length: 21 amino acids.

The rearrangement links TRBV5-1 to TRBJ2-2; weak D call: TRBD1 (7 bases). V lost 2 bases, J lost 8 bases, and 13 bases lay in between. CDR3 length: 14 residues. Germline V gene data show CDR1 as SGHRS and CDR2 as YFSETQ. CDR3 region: CASSFAGGSGELFF. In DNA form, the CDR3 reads TGCGCCAGCAGCTTCGCAGGGGGGTCTGGGGAGCTGTTTTTT.

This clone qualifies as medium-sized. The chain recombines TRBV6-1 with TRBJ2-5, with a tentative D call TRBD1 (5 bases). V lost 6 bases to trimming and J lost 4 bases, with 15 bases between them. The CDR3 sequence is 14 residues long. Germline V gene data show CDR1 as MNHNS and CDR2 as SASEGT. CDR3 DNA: TGTGCCAGCAGCACCAGGGTTACGGGAGAGACCCAGTACTTC. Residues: CASSTRVTGETQYF.

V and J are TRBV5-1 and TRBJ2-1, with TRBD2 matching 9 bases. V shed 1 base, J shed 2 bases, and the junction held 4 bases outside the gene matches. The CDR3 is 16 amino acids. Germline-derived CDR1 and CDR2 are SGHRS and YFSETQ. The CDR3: CASSLNSGSPYNEQFF. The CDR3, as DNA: TGCGCCAGCAGCTTGAATAGCGGGAGCCCCTACAATGAGCAGTTCTTC.

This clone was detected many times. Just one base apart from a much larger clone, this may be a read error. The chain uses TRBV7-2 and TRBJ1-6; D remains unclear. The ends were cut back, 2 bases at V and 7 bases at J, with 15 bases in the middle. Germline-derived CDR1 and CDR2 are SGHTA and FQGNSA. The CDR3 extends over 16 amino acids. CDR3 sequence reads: CASSLRAGPKNSPLHF. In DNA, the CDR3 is TGTGCCAGCAGCTTACGGGCCGGGCCGAAGAATTCACCCCTCCACTTT.

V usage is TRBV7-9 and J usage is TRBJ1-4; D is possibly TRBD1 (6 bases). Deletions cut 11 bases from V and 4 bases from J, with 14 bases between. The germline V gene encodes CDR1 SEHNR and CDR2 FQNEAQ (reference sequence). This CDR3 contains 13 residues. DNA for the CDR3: TGTGCCGGCGGAAAGGACAGTAATGAAAAACTGTTTTTT. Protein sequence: CAGGKDSNEKLFF.

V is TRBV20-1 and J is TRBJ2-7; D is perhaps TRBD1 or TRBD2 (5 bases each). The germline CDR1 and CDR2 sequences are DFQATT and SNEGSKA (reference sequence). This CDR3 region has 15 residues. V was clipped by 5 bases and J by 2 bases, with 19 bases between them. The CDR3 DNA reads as TGCAGTGCTGCATTCCATGGGGGAACCGCCTACGAGCAGTACTTC. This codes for CSAAFHGGTAYEQYF.

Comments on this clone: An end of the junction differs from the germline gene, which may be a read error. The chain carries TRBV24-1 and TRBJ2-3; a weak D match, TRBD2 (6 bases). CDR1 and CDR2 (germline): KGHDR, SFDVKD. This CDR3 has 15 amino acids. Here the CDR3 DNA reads TGTGTCACCTCCCCCGGGCGGGGTCCCACAGATACGCAGTATTTT. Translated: CVTSPGRGPTDTQYF.

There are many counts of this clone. For the CDR3, the DNA is TGTGCCAGCTTACCAAAGGGGGGGACTAGCGGGAAAAATGAGCAGTTCTTC. This sequence encodes CASLPKGGTSGKNEQFF. The gene calls are TRBV4-2 and TRBJ2-1; 13 nucleotides match TRBD2. Germline loops: CDR1 LGHNA, CDR2 YNFKEQ. V shed 8 bases and J 7 bases; nucleotides not matched to a gene: 14. The CDR3 has 17 amino acids.

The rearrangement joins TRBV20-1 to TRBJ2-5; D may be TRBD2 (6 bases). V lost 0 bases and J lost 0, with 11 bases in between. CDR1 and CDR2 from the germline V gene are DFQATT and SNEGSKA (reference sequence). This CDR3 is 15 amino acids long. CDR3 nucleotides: TGCAGTGCTAGAGATCCTGGGGGGTACCAAGAGACCCAGTACTTC. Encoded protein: CSARDPGGYQETQYF.